Described below is a single T cell receptor (beta chain) sequence and its context. This sample is part of a study of blood T cell repertoires in COVID-19. The wider study: T cells, B-cell-depleted T cells, or PBMCs supplied cDNA or gDNA.

Generated by immunoSEQ multiplex PCR, the TCRdb table keeps only in-frame clones and is missing some. Seen here are under 200,000 clones, 86% observed once, and the top ten hold approximately 0.75%. CDR1 SEHNR and CDR2 FQNEAQ come from the germline V gene (reference sequence). This CDR3 is 14 amino acids long. The ends lost 6 bases at V and 4 bases at J; junction bases unmatched: 6. The origin of this receptor is an older woman with acute or convalescent COVID-19. The sequenced sample consisted of peripheral blood. The V call is TRBV7-9, the J call TRBJ1-2; 9 bases are a match to TRBD1. The CDR3 DNA follows: TGTGCCAGCAGTGGAGGGACAGGGAGCTATGGCTACACCTTC. This encodes CASSGGTGSYGYTF.